The TCR beta chain described here comes from a study of CD8+CD57+ T cells in acquired aplastic anemia. Study-level findings and limits: Patients and controls had CD8+ Simpson's diversity values that were not significantly distinct.

This CDR3 spans 15 amino acids. With V trimmed by 5 bases and J by 4 bases, 7 bases remained unmatched. Germline-derived CDR1 and CDR2 are SGHTA and FQGTGA. Genomic DNA, serving as template, underwent TCR beta VDJ and CDR3 profiling. MiXCR, applied by TCRdb to the reads, yields one record per CDR3 protein. Of 110,000 or so distinct CDR3 sequences in the sample, under 60% were seen once. Concerning this clonotype itself: Its specificity is not known.

The chain uses TRBV7-3 and TRBJ2-5; 10 nucleotides agree with TRBD2. The sequenced material came from sorted CD4+, CD8+, or CD8+CD57+ T cells (not recorded which) from PBMCs. The source of this sequence is a human donor in good health, serving as a control. The CDR3 coding sequence is TGTGCCAGCAGCCGAAGCGGGGGGGCAAGAGAGACCCAGTACTTC. Protein: CASSRSGGARETQYF. Drawing the rest from reference TRBV7-3 and TRBJ2-5, the complete variable domain is GAGVSQTPSNKVTEKGKYVELRCDPISGHTALYWYRQSLGQGPEFLIYFQGTGAADDSGLPNDRFFAVRPEGSVSTLKIQRTERGDSAVYLCASSRSGGARETQYFGPGTRLLVL.